Shown below are 26 T cell receptor beta chains from a single sample sequenced in a study of blood T cells in healthy people across ages (dated by TCRdb to about 2015). Preparation of the library involved 5' RACE. Data came from an Illumina HiSeq 2500. A second PCR of roughly 7 to 12 cycles was run with a J-beta primer mix and a sample-barcoded 5' primer. The public reads were reanalyzed by TCRdb: fastp trimming at Q25, MiXCR alignment, in-frame beta chains only. Records with the same CDR3 protein are collapsed into one entry carrying the most frequent genes and DNA. The sample table shows over 600,000 distinct CDR3 sequences, and more than 35% are seen once. Around 18% of the sample is held by the ten biggest clonotypes. The source material was blood. Source of these receptors: a man older than 75 in good health.

The chain employs TRBV10-3 and TRBJ1-6; D uncertain. CDR3 length equals 13 residues. V shed 3 bases and J shed 9 bases, with 9 bases lying between them. The germline V gene encodes CDR1 ENHRY and CDR2 SYGVKD. The CDR3 loop is CAISELSGSPLHF. In DNA form, the CDR3 reads TGTGCCATCAGTGAATTAAGTGGTTCACCCCTCCACTTT.

This clonotype was seen at least ten times. V usage is TRBV7-6 and J usage is TRBJ2-5; 10 bases line up with TRBD1. J gave up 5 bases and V 4 bases, and 7 bases lay outside the gene matches. The CDR3 consists of 15 residues. CDR1 SGHVS and CDR2 FNYEAQ come from the germline V gene. The chain's CDR3 is CASSSGTGARETQYF. Here the CDR3 DNA reads TGTGCCAGCAGCTCAGGGACAGGGGCTCGGGAGACCCAGTACTTC.

On this clonotype itself: This may be a read error: a much more frequent sequence differs by one nucleotide. The chain has TRBV6-1 and TRBJ2-5; 11 bases agree with TRBD2. V lost 4 bases, J lost 4 bases, and 8 bases stayed unmatched. CDR3 length equals 16 residues. Germline CDR1 and CDR2: MNHNS and SASEGT. The CDR3 coding sequence is TGTGCCAGCAGTGCGACACTAGCGGGAGCCCGAGAGACCCAGTACTTC. It encodes CASSATLAGARETQYF.

This clonotype was counted a few times. V is TRBV27 and J is TRBJ2-3; 10 bases are shared with TRBD2. The V and J ends lost 6 bases and 0 bases, in that order; junction bases with no gene match: 3. From germline, CDR1 is MNHEY and CDR2 SMNVEV (reference sequence). This CDR3 region has 15 residues. The CDR3 DNA reads as TGTGCCAGCAGGGGAGCGGGAGGGAGCACAGATACGCAGTATTTT. Protein sequence: CASRGAGGSTDTQYF.

The CDR3 loop is CSARDSRQGANEQFF. DNA of the CDR3: TGCAGTGCTAGAGATAGTCGACAGGGGGCCAATGAGCAGTTCTTC. The chain recombines TRBV20-1 with TRBJ2-1; TRBD1 aligns across 10 bases. CDR1 and CDR2 from the germline V gene are DFQATT and SNEGSKA (reference sequence). The length of the CDR3 is 15 residues. J was trimmed by 6 bases and V by 0 bases; bases with no gene match: 5.

The chain carries TRBV4-2 and TRBJ2-1; 7 nucleotides line up with TRBD2. The CDR3 covers 14 residues. J lost 9 bases, V lost 1 base, and 6 bases had no gene match. CDR1 is LGHNA and CDR2 is YNFKEQ in the germline V gene. In DNA, the CDR3 is TGTGCCAGCAGCCAAGTGCGGGAGTCGCGTGAGCAGTTCTTC. Protein sequence: CASSQVRESREQFF.

CDR3 region: CAWSPHGPLQDEQYF. CDR3 bases: TGTGCCTGGAGCCCCCACGGGCCGCTACAGGATGAGCAGTACTTC. J is TRBJ2-5 and V is TRBV30; a possible D gene is TRBD1 (5 bases). V was pared by 3 bases and J by 11 bases, with 25 bases between. This CDR3 region has 15 residues. Germline V gene data show CDR1 as GTSNPN and CDR2 as SVGIG (reference sequence).

This clonotype showed up many times. V is TRBV5-6 and J is TRBJ2-1; 7 nucleotides match TRBD2. CDR3 length: 17 amino acids. V shed 0 bases, J shed 4 bases, and the junction held 10 bases outside the gene matches. Per the germline V gene, CDR1 is SGHDT and CDR2 is YYEEEE. CDR3 coding DNA: TGTGCCAGCAGCTTGGGTCGCTGGCTAGCGGCATACAATGAGCAGTTCTTC. It specifies CASSLGRWLAAYNEQFF.

The chain combines TRBV27 with TRBJ2-3, with D tentatively TRBD2 (6 bases). This CDR3 contains 16 residues. Trimming pared 5 bases from V and 2 bases from J, leaving 17 bases between. Germline CDR1 and CDR2: MNHEY and SMNVEV (reference sequence). The CDR3 bases are TGTGCCAGCAGTCCTCGACTAGTGGGGATCACAGATACGCAGTATTTT. Amino acid sequence: CASSPRLVGITDTQYF.

As concerns this clonotype: This may be a read error: a much more frequent sequence differs by one nucleotide. V gene TRBV7-2 combines with J gene TRBJ2-7; D not resolved. CDR1 is SGHTA, CDR2 FQGNSA, per germline. There are 11 residues in the CDR3. Trimming removed 5 bases from V and 8 bases from J, with 10 bases in between. The DNA of the CDR3 is TGTACCAGCAGCGCCGCGGATAAGCAGTACTTC. This codes for CTSSAADKQYF.

V is TRBV28 and J is TRBJ2-3; TRBD2 matches 8 bases. Trimming removed 8 bases from V and 4 bases from J; junction bases left unmatched: 20. This CDR3 comprises 18 residues. CDR1 is MDHEN, CDR2 SYDVKM, per germline. CDR3 nucleotide sequence: TGTGCCAGCCGCCAAGGGTTAGCGGGACTCGAAAGGGCAGATACGCAGTATTTT. The encoded protein is CASRQGLAGLERADTQYF.

This clonotype was seen just once. Mismatch with germline at one junction end may stem from a read error. DNA of the CDR3: TGCGCCAGCTCACCACTCTTAGCGGGGATGACAGATACGCAGTATTTT. Translated, it gives CASSPLLAGMTDTQYF. The rearrangement joins TRBV18 to TRBJ2-3, with 8 bases aligning to TRBD2. Per germline, CDR1 KGHSH and CDR2 LQKENI. The CDR3 extends over 16 amino acids.

This chain connects TRBV4-3 to TRBJ1-2; TRBD1 matches at 8 bases. The CDR3 totals 16 residues. Germline V CDR1 and CDR2: LGHNA, YSLEER. Trimming took 0 bases from V and 0 from J; bases not matched to a gene: 3. CDR3 protein: CASSQDWTGPNYGYTF. In nucleotides, the CDR3 is TGCGCCAGCAGCCAAGATTGGACAGGGCCTAACTATGGCTACACCTTC.

The V gene is TRBV9, the J gene TRBJ2-3; 8 nucleotides match TRBD2. Germline V gene lookup returns CDR1 SGDLS and CDR2 YYNGEE. J lost 6 bases, V lost 5 bases, and 8 bases had no gene match. There are 14 residues in the CDR3. CDR3 region: CASSAPGRGDTQYF. CDR3 nucleotide sequence: TGTGCCAGCAGTGCCCCCGGGAGGGGGGATACGCAGTATTTT.

This clonotype was counted a few times. The chain combines TRBV5-6 with TRBJ2-1, with 10 bases lining up with TRBD2. V shed 3 bases, J shed 9 bases, and the junction held 15 bases outside the gene matches. The length of the CDR3 is 17 residues. Germline V lookup: CDR1 SGHDT, CDR2 YYEEEE. In nucleotides, the CDR3 is TGTGCCAGCAGCTCCCGGTTTGCGGCTAGCGGGAGAGGTGAGCAGTTCTTC. Residues: CASSSRFAASGRGEQFF.

In this sample, this clonotype turned up a few times. V is TRBV4-3 and J is TRBJ1-2; D remains unclear. Germline-derived CDR1 and CDR2 are LGHNA and YSLEER. The CDR3 contains 14 residues. Trimming took 0 bases from V and 4 from J, leaving 9 bases between them. CDR3 amino acids: CASSQDVRRYGYTF. DNA for the CDR3: TGCGCCAGCAGCCAAGACGTAAGGCGCTATGGCTACACCTTC.

A few counts support this clonotype. The rearrangement uses TRBV28 and TRBJ1-5, with 8 bases fitting TRBD1. The junction had 7 bases not matched to a gene; V was cut back by 2 bases and J by 7 bases. CDR1 is MDHEN, CDR2 SYDVKM, per germline. This CDR3 comprises 15 residues. CDR3 DNA sequence: TGTGCCAGCAGTTTAAGCCAGGGGGCAGGCCAGCCCCAGCATTTT. Its protein product is CASSLSQGAGQPQHF.

The CDR3 DNA reads TGTGCCAGCAGTTTAGGGGTTGGGCCCCAGCATTTT. This sequence encodes CASSLGVGPQHF. This sequence joins TRBV27 and TRBJ1-5; no reliable D call. CDR1 and CDR2 from the germline V gene are MNHEY and SMNVEV (reference sequence). The V and J ends lost 2 bases and 9 bases respectively, with 8 bases between them. The CDR3 is 12 amino acids.

This rearrangement joins TRBV12-3 or TRBV12-4 to TRBJ2-5, with TRBD1 matching over 10 bases. J gave up 0 bases and V 6 bases, and 4 bases lay outside the gene matches. CDR3 length: 15 residues. The chain's CDR3 is CASSRTGGYQETQYF. The CDR3 DNA reads as TGTGCCAGCAGCAGGACAGGGGGGTACCAAGAGACCCAGTACTTC.

This clonotype has just one count. The chain links TRBV30 to TRBJ2-7; TRBD1 aligns across 9 bases. The V gene's germline CDR1 is GTSNPN and CDR2 SVGIG (reference sequence). The ends lost 5 bases at V and 12 bases at J; junction bases unmatched: 8. This CDR3 is 11 amino acids long. The CDR3 spells CAWATGGARYF. The CDR3 nucleotides read TGTGCCTGGGCTACAGGGGGCGCGCGGTACTTC.

This clonotype occurred a few times. Written as DNA, the CDR3 is TGTGCCAGCGGACCCGGGGCCCCCTCCTCCGGTGAGCAGTTCTTC. Protein sequence: CASGPGAPSSGEQFF. J is TRBJ2-1 and V is TRBV9; D tentatively reads TRBD1 or TRBD2 (5 bases each). V lost 7 bases and J 9 bases, leaving 23 bases between the germline ends. Looked up from germline, CDR1 is SGDLS and CDR2 is YYNGEE. CDR3 length: 15 amino acids.

The genes are TRBV12-3 or TRBV12-4 and TRBJ1-2; D uncertain. Trimming cost V 5 bases and J 10 bases, with 17 bases left between them. This CDR3 contains 13 residues. CDR3 bases: TGTGCCAGCAGTGTAAGTTCCCTCCCCCTCTACACCTTC. Protein product: CASSVSSLPLYTF.

The J gene is TRBJ2-7, the V gene TRBV11-2; D could derive from TRBD1 or TRBD2 (6 bases each). Germline V gene lookup returns CDR1 SGHAT and CDR2 FQNNGV. The CDR3 consists of 12 residues. Trimming shortened V by 8 bases and J by 7 bases, and 15 bases separated the two germline ends. CDR3 amino acids: CASLGGGLEQYF. The CDR3, as DNA: TGTGCCAGCTTGGGTGGGGGGCTTGAGCAGTACTTC.

There are many counts of this clonotype. CDR3 residues: CASSSEREFLDTQYF. CDR3 DNA sequence: TGTGCCAGCAGTTCGGAGCGGGAGTTTTTAGATACGCAGTATTTT. The chain recombines TRBV28 with TRBJ2-3, with 8 bases matching TRBD2. V lost 4 bases to trimming and J lost 5 bases; unmatched junction nucleotides: 8. The CDR3 consists of 15 residues. Germline values: CDR1 MDHEN, CDR2 SYDVKM.

The chain links TRBV5-1 to TRBJ2-5; D is unclear. Trimming left V 3 bases short and J 7 bases short, with 7 bases between. Germline V gene lookup returns CDR1 SGHRS and CDR2 YFSETQ. This CDR3 comprises 11 residues. CDR3 sequence: CASSWAGTQYF. For the CDR3, the DNA is TGCGCCAGCAGCTGGGCTGGGACCCAGTACTTC.

The rearrangement links TRBV27 to TRBJ1-4; the D is unclear. The V end lost 4 bases, the J end lost 3 bases, and 18 bases lay between the germline ends. The germline V gene has CDR1 MNHEY and CDR2 SMNVEV (reference sequence). This CDR3 is 17 amino acids long. This chain's CDR3 is CASSSVRVRTANEKLFF. Here the CDR3 DNA reads TGTGCCAGCAGTTCGGTCAGAGTTCGGACCGCTAATGAAAAACTGTTTTTT.